Following are 2 T cell receptor beta chains from one sample sequenced in a study of cytomegalovirus exposure and HLA in healthy donors. A multiplex PCR was run with 60 Vbeta primers and 13 Jbeta primers. Sequencing was performed with immunoSEQ multiplex PCR; in TCRdb, only in-frame clones are kept and a portion is missing. This sample contains 140,000 or so clones. Input material: PBMCs. The receptors stem from a male donor in good health and CMV-seronegative.

The J gene is TRBJ2-7, the V gene TRBV7-7, with D possibly matching TRBD2 (5 bases). Germline V lookup: CDR1 SSHAT, CDR2 FNYEAQ (reference sequence). V dropped 5 bases and J dropped 6 bases, with 14 bases sitting between them. This CDR3 contains 13 residues. The CDR3 reads CASSTAGGGEQYF. The CDR3 nucleotides read TGTGCCAGCAGCACGGCGGGTGGAGGCGAGCAGTACTTC.

The gene calls are TRBV6-6 and TRBJ2-7; 7 bases line up with TRBD1. V shed 4 bases, J shed 2 bases, and the junction held 11 bases outside the gene matches. Germline lookup yields CDR1 MNHNY and CDR2 SVGAGI (reference sequence). The CDR3 runs 16 residues. DNA for the CDR3: TGTGCCAGCAGTTCTCCCCCGGGACAGATTCCCTACGAGCAGTACTTC. This sequence encodes CASSSPPGQIPYEQYF.